The subject of this entry is one T cell receptor (beta chain). Its antigen remains unidentified. The entry originates in a study of cytomegalovirus exposure and HLA in healthy donors. Study overall: There were roughly 80 million unique TCRs (from HLA-typed donors) in an early data release.

Whole-study results and caveats: Relative to equally common others, HLA-associated TCR beta chains showed greater clonal expansion in a later analysis.

The primer mix had 60 Vbeta and 13 Jbeta primers. Measured with immunoSEQ multiplex PCR; TCRdb has only the in-frame clones, and not every one. In the table there are about 140,000 clones, about three quarters of which are singletons. CDR1 is SGHDT and CDR2 is YYEEEE in the germline V gene. Trimming took 3 bases from V and 4 from J; bases not matched to a gene: 6. The CDR3 has 17 amino acids. The TCR was taken from a male donor in good health and CMV-seropositive. The rearrangement links TRBV5-6 to TRBJ2-6, with 11 positions matching TRBD1. Material for sequencing was PBMCs. This chain's CDR3 is CASSWTGGAVGANVLTF. CDR3 sequence (DNA): TGTGCCAGCAGCTGGACAGGGGGCGCGGTAGGGGCCAACGTCCTGACTTTC.